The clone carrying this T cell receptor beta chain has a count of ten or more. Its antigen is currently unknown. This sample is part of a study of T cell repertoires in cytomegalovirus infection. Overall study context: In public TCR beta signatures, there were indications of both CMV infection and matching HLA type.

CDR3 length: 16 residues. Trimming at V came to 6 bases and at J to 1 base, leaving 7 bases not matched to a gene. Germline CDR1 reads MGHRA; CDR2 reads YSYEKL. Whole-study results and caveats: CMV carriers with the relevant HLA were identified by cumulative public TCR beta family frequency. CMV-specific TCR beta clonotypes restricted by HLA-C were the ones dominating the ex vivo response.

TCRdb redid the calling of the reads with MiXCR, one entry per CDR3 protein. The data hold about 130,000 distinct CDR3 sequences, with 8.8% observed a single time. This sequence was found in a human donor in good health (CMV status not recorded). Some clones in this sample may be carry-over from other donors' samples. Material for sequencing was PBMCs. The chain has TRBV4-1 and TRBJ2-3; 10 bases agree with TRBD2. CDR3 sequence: CASSRESGGGTDTQYF. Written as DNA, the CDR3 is TGCGCCAGCAGTCGAGAAAGCGGGGGGGGCACAGATACGCAGTATTTT.